This paragraph reports one TCR beta chain. No cognate antigen has been identified for it. One base away there is no much larger clone; base qualities are not given. RNA was extracted using the RNeasy kit, and about 0.5 to 1 ug of the RNA was reverse transcribed with random hexamers. TCR beta CDR3 regions were amplified with the immunoSEQ multiplex PCR assay covering 54 Vbeta and 13 Jbeta segments. Bias from PCR amplification was corrected by using a synthetic template baseline for primer optimization and for computational correction. In the authors' own workflow: Reads were assigned to V, D and J genes according to IMGT and analyzed in immunoSEQ Analyzer, with only productive sequences retained. Clonality was computed as one minus Shannon entropy normalized by log2 of the number of productive unique sequences. For each patient and control, public and private clones were evaluated within the 100 most prevalent clones. Susac-specific clones were defined as absent from healthy and MS cohorts, some 1,000 published viral clones and other ImmuneACCESS disease sequences. TCRdb ran its own pipeline on the public reads, namely fastp trimming at Q25 and MiXCR clone calling, and kept in-frame beta chains. Rows merge per CDR3 protein into single entries with the most common DNA and genes. These V and J calls are TCRdb output, not the study's own analysis. Across this sample there are over 130,000 distinct CDR3 sequences, with 85% to 95% seen only once. The ten largest clones take up approximately 0.11% of the sample.

The cysteine opens and the phenylalanine closes a CDR3 of 17 amino acids. Only the CDR3 portion is preserved as DNA: 51 bases, with reading frame beginning at the first base. The germline V and J ends show losses of 4 bases and 5 bases respectively, and no gene match explains 12 bases of the junction. CDR1 and CDR2 (SGDLS, YYNGEE) derive from the germline V gene. This sample stems from a study of CD8 T cells in Susac syndrome (dated by TCRdb to about 2019). The study in broad terms: The study used repertoire sequencing to test whether antigen drove CD8+ T cell activation and differentiation in Susac syndrome. General conclusions and limits of the study: The number of individuals in the TCR sequencing and HLA analysis was recognized as being relatively small.

Peripheral blood CD8+ and CD4+ T cells from healthy donors, Susac syndrome patients and multiple sclerosis patients were profiled by high-throughput TCR beta sequencing. The multiple sclerosis controls were treatment-naive patients who had stable or active relapsing-remitting disease and met the revised McDonald criteria. Bulk CD8+ and CD4+ T cells were purified by magnetic negative isolation, while CD8+ TEMRA cells were enriched using FACS. Blood was collected in EDTA tubes and processed within 24 hours, with PBMCs isolated through density gradient centrifugation. PBMCs intended for TCR sequencing were frozen in liquid nitrogen and were later thawed in a 37 degrees C water bath. The sorted or isolated CD4+, CD8+ and CD8+ TEMRA cells reached a purity of at least 90%.

The chain is assembled from TRBV9 and TRBJ2-1; 10 middle bases align to TRBD1. This receptor was obtained from a human donor with multiple sclerosis. The sequenced sample was CD4+ T cells from PBMCs. The sequenced DNA: TGTGCCAGCAGCCCACCCTATGGGACAGGGGAGGACAATGAGCAGTTCTTC. Its protein reads: CASSPPYGTGEDNEQFF.